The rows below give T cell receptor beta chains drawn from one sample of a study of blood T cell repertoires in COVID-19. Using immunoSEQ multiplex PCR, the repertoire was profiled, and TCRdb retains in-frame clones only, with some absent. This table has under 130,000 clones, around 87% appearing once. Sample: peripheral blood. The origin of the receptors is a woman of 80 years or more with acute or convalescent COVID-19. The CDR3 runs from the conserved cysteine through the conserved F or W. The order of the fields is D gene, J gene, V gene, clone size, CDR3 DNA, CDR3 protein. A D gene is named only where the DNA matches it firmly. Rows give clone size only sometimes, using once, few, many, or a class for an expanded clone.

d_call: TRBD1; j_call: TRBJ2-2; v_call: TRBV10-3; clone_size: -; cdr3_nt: TGTGCCATCAGAGACAGGGGGCAAGCCGGGGAGCTGTTTTTT; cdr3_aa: CAIRDRGQAGELFF
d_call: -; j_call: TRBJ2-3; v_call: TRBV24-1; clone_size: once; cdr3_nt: TGTGCCACCAGTGATTTGGGGGAAGGGGTCCCCACGCAGTATTTT; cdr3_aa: CATSDLGEGVPTQYF
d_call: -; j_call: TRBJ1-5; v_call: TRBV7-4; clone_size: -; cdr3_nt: TGTGCCAGCAGCTTAAGGCTCGGGTTTCCCCACTTTTATCAGCCCCAGCATTTT; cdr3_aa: CASSLRLGFPHFYQPQHF
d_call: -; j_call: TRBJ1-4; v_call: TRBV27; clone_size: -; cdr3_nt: TGTGCCAGCAGTTCCAAATCGACAGGCCAAAATGAAAAACTGTTTTTT; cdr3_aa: CASSSKSTGQNEKLFF
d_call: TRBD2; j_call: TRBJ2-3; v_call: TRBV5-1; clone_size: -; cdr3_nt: TGCGCCAGCAGAGCGGGGGGTTTCACAGATACGCAGTATTTT; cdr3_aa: CASRAGGFTDTQYF
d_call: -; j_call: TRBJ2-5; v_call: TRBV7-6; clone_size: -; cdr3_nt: TGTGCCAGCAGCTTCGGTCGATTTGAGACCCAGTACTTC; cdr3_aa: CASSFGRFETQYF
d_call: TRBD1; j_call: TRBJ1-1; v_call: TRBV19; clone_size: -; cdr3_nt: TGTGCCAGTAGTATAGGGACAGGGCATGCGAACACTGAAGCTTTCTTT; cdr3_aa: CASSIGTGHANTEAFF
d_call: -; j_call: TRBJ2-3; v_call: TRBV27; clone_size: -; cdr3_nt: TGTGCCAGCAGCCGGTCCTCGGGGGGCCGGATCAGCACAGATACGCAGTATTTT; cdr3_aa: CASSRSSGGRISTDTQYF
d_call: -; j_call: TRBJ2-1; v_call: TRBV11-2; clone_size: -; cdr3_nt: TGTGCCAGCAGCCGGACAGCGAAGCCGATCTACAATGAGCAGTTCTTC; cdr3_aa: CASSRTAKPIYNEQFF
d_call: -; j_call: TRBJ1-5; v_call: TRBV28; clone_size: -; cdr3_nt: TGTGCCAGTCGGGATTATAGCAATCAGCCCCAGCATTTT; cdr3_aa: CASRDYSNQPQHF
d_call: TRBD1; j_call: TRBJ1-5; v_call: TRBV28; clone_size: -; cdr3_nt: TGTGCCACCAGGTTAGATGTCGTGTGGGACAGCAAAAATCAGCCCCAGCATTTT; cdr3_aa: CATRLDVVWDSKNQPQHF
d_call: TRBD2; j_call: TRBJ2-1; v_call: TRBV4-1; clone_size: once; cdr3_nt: TGCGCCAGCAGCCAAAATTTAGCGGGGCCGCCTAATGAGCAGTTCTTC; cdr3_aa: CASSQNLAGPPNEQFF
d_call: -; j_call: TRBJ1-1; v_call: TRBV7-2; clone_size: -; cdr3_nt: TGTGCCAGCAGCGCCACAGGGTCTGGCACTGAAGCTTTCTTT; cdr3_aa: CASSATGSGTEAFF
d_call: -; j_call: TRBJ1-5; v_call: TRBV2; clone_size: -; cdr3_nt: TGTGCCAGCAGGGCACAGGGAATGGACAATCAGCCCCAGCATTTT; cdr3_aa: CASRAQGMDNQPQHF
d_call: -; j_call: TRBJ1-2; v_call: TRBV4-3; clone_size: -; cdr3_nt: TGCGCCAGCAGCCAAGATCCGCGAGTCCTAGGGAGCTATGGCTACACCTTC; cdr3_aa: CASSQDPRVLGSYGYTF
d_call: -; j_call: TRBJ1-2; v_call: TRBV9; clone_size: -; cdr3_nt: TGTGCCAGCAGCGTAGCGGGACAAAACTATGGCTACACCTTC; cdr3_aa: CASSVAGQNYGYTF
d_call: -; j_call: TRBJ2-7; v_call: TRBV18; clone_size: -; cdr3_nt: TGTGCCAGCTCACCCCCGACACTCTCTAACGAGCAGTACTTC; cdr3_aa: CASSPPTLSNEQYF
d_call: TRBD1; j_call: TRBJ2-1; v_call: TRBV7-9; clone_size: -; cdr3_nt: TGTGCCAGCAGCTTAGGACAGGGGGCCTACAATGAGCAGTTCTTC; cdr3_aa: CASSLGQGAYNEQFF
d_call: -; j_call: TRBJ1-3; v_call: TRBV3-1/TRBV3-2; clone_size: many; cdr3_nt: TGTGCCAGCAGCAAATGGACAGTGGTCTCTGGAAACACCATATATTTT; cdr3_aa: CASSKWTVVSGNTIYF
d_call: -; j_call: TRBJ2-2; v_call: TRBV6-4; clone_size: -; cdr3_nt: TGTGCCAGCACTCAGGGGTTAACCGGGGAGCTGTTTTTT; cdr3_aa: CASTQGLTGELFF
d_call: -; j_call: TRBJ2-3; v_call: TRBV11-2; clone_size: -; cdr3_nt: TGTGCCAGCAGCTTGCTAGCGTTGTCCACAGATACGCAGTATTTT; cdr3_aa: CASSLLALSTDTQYF
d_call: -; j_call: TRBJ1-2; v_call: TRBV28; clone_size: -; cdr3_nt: TGTGCCAGCAGTTTGAGTCTCGTTGTGGGGGGTGGCTACACCTTC; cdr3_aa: CASSLSLVVGGGYTF
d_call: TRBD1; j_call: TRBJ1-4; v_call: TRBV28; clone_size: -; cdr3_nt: TGTGCCAGCCGACTCGGACCAGGGGGGCGAGAAAAACTGTTTTTT; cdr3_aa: CASRLGPGGREKLFF
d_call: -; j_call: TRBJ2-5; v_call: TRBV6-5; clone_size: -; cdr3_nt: TGTGCCAGCAGTTACTCGCGAGAGACCCAGTACTTC; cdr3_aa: CASSYSRETQYF
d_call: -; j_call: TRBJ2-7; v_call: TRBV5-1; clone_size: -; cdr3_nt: TGCGCCAGCAGCTTGGGGACAGATATAAACTACGAGCAGTACTTC; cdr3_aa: CASSLGTDINYEQYF
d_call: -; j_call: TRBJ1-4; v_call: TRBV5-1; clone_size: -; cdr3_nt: TGCGCCAGCAGCTTGGCGCTGCCAGGGGTAGATGAAAAACTGTTTTTT; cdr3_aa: CASSLALPGVDEKLFF
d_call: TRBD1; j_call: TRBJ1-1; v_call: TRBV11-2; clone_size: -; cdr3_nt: TGTGCCAGCAGCCCCGGGACAGGAGTTTCGAACACTGAAGCTTTCTTT; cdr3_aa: CASSPGTGVSNTEAFF
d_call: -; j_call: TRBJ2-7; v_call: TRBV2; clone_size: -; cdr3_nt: TGTGCCAGCAGGGGAGGTTGGGGTGGGTCCGAGCAGTACTTC; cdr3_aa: CASRGGWGGSEQYF
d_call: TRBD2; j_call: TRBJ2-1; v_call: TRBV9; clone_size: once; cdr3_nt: TGTGCCAGCAGCGTATTAGCGGGGAGATACAATGAGCAGTTCTTC; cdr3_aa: CASSVLAGRYNEQFF
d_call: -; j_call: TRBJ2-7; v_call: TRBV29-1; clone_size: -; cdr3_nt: TGCAGCGTCGGGTATTCTCAGGGGCCCTACGAGCAGTACTTC; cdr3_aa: CSVGYSQGPYEQYF
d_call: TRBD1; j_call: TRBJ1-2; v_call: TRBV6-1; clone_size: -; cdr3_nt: TGTGCCAGCAGTGAAGCATCAGGGGGCTATGGCTACACCTTC; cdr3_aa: CASSEASGGYGYTF
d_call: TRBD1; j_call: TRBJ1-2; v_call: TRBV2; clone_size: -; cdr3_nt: TGTGCCAGCAGCCCGGGACAGGGGACAGCTAACTATGGCTACACCTTC; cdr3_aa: CASSPGQGTANYGYTF
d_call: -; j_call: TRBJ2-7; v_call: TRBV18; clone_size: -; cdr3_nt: TGTGCCAGCTCCCCCGCCGGGGGAAGCGAGCAGTACTTC; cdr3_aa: CASSPAGGSEQYF
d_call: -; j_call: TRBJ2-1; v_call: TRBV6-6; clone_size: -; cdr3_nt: TGTGCCAGCAGTTACTCAAGCCAGGGCTTGGAGCAGTTCTTC; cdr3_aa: CASSYSSQGLEQFF
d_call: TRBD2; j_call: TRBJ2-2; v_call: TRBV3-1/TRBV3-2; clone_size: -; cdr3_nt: TGTGCCAGCAGCTTTAGCGGGGGGTTGTCCGGGGAGCTGTTTTTT; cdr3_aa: CASSFSGGLSGELFF
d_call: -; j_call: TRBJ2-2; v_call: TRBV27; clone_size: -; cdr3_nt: TGTGCCAGCAGTTCCAACTTGGGCGTTGGCACCGGGGAGCTGTTTTTT; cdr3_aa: CASSSNLGVGTGELFF
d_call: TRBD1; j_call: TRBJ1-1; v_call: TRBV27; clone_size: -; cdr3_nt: TGTGCCAGCAGTTTCAACCGCGTCGCAGGGGGCGCGTACACTGAAGCTTTCTTT; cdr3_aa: CASSFNRVAGGAYTEAFF
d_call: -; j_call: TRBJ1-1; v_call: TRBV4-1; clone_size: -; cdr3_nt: TGCGCCAGCAGCCAAGAGGGGGCTTTGGGCACTGAAGCTTTCTTT; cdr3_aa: CASSQEGALGTEAFF
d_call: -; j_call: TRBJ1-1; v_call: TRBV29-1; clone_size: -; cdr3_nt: TGCAGCGTTGAAGGGCAGGCCATGAACACTGAAGCTTTCTTT; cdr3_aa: CSVEGQAMNTEAFF
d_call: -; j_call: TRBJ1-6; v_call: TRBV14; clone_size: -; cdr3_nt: TGTGCCAGCAGCCAAGATCACGGGGGAGGCTCACCCCTCCACTTT; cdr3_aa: CASSQDHGGGSPLHF
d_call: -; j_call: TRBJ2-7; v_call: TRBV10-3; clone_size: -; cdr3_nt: TGTGCCATCAGTGGGGAGGCCGGGACGATTACCTACGAGCAGTACTTC; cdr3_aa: CAISGEAGTITYEQYF
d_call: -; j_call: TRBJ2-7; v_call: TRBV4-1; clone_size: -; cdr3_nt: TGCGCCAGCAGCCAAGCCCCAGGGTTCGAGCAGTACTTC; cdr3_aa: CASSQAPGFEQYF
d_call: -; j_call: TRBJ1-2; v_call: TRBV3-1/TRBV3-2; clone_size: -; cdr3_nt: TGTGCCAGCAGCCAAGATCGAACAGCCTATGGCTACACCTTC; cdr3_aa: CASSQDRTAYGYTF
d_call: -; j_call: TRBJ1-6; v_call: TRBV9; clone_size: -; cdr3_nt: TGTGCCAGCAGCGCCCAGGGCAATTATTCACCCCTCCACTTT; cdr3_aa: CASSAQGNYSPLHF
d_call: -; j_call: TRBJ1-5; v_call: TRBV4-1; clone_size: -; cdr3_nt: TGCGCCAGCAGCCAAGAAGGGGCGAGAAATCAGCCCCAGCATTTT; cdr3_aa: CASSQEGARNQPQHF
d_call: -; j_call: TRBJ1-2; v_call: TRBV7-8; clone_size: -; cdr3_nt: TGTGCCAGCAGCCTCGACAGACTGAACTATGGCTACACCTTC; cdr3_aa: CASSLDRLNYGYTF
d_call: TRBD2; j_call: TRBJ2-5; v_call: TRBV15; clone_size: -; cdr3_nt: TGTGCCACCAGCAGAGATTTAGCGGGGGGTCGGTGGGAGACCCAGTACTTC; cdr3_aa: CATSRDLAGGRWETQYF